Listed below are T cell receptor beta chains from one sample, sequenced in a study of T cell responses to AZD1222 COVID-19 vaccine. The data were produced by immunoSEQ multiplex PCR, yet TCRdb's version contains in-frame clones alone and is incomplete. The profile shows 120,000 or so clones, 88% of them singletons. Specimen: peripheral blood, collected on day 0 of AZD1222 vaccination. These TCRs come from an adult in good health. Both conserved end residues are part of each CDR3. A D gene is named only where the DNA matches it firmly. Clone sizes are given selectively: once, few, many, or a class where the clone is expanded.

size: NA
V: TRBV7-9
length: 12
J: TRBJ1-1
D: NA
CDR3: CASSRAHTEAFF
DNA: TGTGCCAGTTCTAGGGCACACACTGAAGCTTTCTTT

size: NA
V: TRBV15
length: 14
J: TRBJ1-2
D: NA
CDR3: CATSRDEAGYGYTF
DNA: TGTGCCACCAGCAGAGATGAAGCGGGCTATGGCTACACCTTC

size: NA
V: TRBV24-1
length: 13
J: TRBJ1-5
D: NA
CDR3: CATSDYSNQPQHF
DNA: TGTGCCACCAGTGACTATAGCAATCAGCCCCAGCATTTT

size: NA
V: TRBV19
length: 14
J: TRBJ1-2
D: NA
CDR3: CASMEGPGHQGYTF
DNA: TGTGCCAGTATGGAGGGACCGGGACATCAGGGCTACACCTTC

size: NA
V: TRBV10-2
length: 14
J: TRBJ1-1
D: NA
CDR3: CASSDVGDGAEAFF
DNA: TGCGCCAGCAGTGATGTTGGGGATGGGGCTGAAGCTTTCTTT

size: NA
V: TRBV15
length: 16
J: TRBJ2-1
D: NA
CDR3: CATSSQALGQYNEQFF
DNA: TGTGCCACCAGCTCTCAGGCGCTGGGACAATACAATGAGCAGTTCTTC

size: NA
V: TRBV19
length: 14
J: TRBJ1-5
D: NA
CDR3: CASTPTQERQPQHF
DNA: TGTGCCAGTACTCCGACCCAGGAACGGCAGCCCCAGCATTTT

size: NA
V: TRBV6-1
length: 11
J: TRBJ1-2
D: NA
CDR3: CASSEVRGYTF
DNA: TGTGCCAGCAGTGAAGTAAGAGGCTACACCTTC

size: once
V: TRBV7-9
length: 16
J: TRBJ1-2
D: NA
CDR3: CASSLEVRTSHYGYTF
DNA: TGTGCCAGCAGCTTAGAGGTCAGGACAAGTCACTATGGCTACACCTTC

size: NA
V: TRBV19
length: 13
J: TRBJ1-2
D: NA
CDR3: CATKAQTLYGYTF
DNA: TGTGCCACCAAGGCACAGACCCTCTATGGCTACACCTTC

size: few
V: TRBV25-1
length: 11
J: TRBJ2-7
D: NA
CDR3: CASSATYEQYF
DNA: TGTGCCAGCAGTGCCACCTACGAGCAGTACTTC

size: NA
V: TRBV9
length: 15
J: TRBJ2-3
D: TRBD1
CDR3: CASSVGTGGTDTQYF
DNA: TGTGCCAGCAGCGTAGGGACAGGGGGCACAGATACGCAGTATTTT

size: once
V: TRBV19
length: 16
J: TRBJ1-2
D: NA
CDR3: CASTRQGREGTYGYTF
DNA: TGTGCCAGTACGCGCCAAGGGAGAGAGGGAACCTATGGCTACACCTTC

size: NA
V: TRBV6-5
length: 15
J: TRBJ2-6
D: TRBD1
CDR3: CASSSGTAGANVLTF
DNA: TGTGCCAGCAGTTCGGGGACAGCTGGGGCCAACGTCCTGACTTTC

size: NA
V: TRBV6-5
length: 14
J: TRBJ1-1
D: NA
CDR3: CASSKAGENTEAFF
DNA: TGTGCCAGCAGCAAGGCCGGAGAGAACACTGAAGCTTTCTTT

size: NA
V: TRBV4-1
length: 15
J: TRBJ1-1
D: NA
CDR3: CASSPMVLGGTEAFF
DNA: TGCGCCAGCAGCCCCATGGTCCTCGGGGGCACTGAAGCTTTCTTT

size: NA
V: TRBV3-1/TRBV3-2
length: 14
J: TRBJ2-1
D: NA
CDR3: CASSQQGLYNEQFF
DNA: TGTGCCAGCAGCCAACAGGGTCTCTACAATGAGCAGTTCTTC

size: NA
V: TRBV24-1
length: 14
J: TRBJ1-2
D: TRBD1
CDR3: CATSDPQGVDGYTF
DNA: TGTGCCACCAGTGACCCGCAGGGGGTCGATGGCTACACCTTC

size: NA
V: TRBV14
length: 15
J: TRBJ1-2
D: NA
CDR3: CASSQVEGWNYGYTF
DNA: TGTGCCAGCAGCCAAGTGGAGGGTTGGAACTATGGCTACACCTTC

size: NA
V: TRBV6-5
length: 13
J: TRBJ1-2
D: NA
CDR3: CASSWGSDYGYTF
DNA: TGTGCCAGCAGTTGGGGCAGTGACTATGGCTACACCTTC

size: few
V: TRBV19
length: 14
J: TRBJ2-7
D: NA
CDR3: CASSIVGKSYEQYF
DNA: TGTGCCAGTAGTATAGTCGGGAAATCCTACGAGCAGTACTTC

size: once
V: TRBV19
length: 13
J: TRBJ2-7
D: NA
CDR3: CASSLRPDYEQYF
DNA: TGTGCCAGTAGTCTCCGACCCGACTACGAGCAGTACTTC

size: NA
V: TRBV7-8
length: 18
J: TRBJ2-7
D: TRBD2
CDR3: CASSLVDLASGGAYEQYF
DNA: TGTGCCAGCAGCTTAGTCGATCTTGCTAGCGGAGGGGCCTACGAGCAGTACTTC

size: NA
V: TRBV5-1
length: 15
J: TRBJ1-2
D: NA
CDR3: CASSLSGRGPQGYTF
DNA: TGCGCCAGCAGCTTATCCGGCCGGGGACCGCAAGGCTACACCTTC

size: NA
V: TRBV6-5
length: 14
J: TRBJ1-5
D: NA
CDR3: CASSYERGGQPQHF
DNA: TGTGCCAGCAGTTACGAGAGGGGGGGTCAGCCCCAGCATTTT

size: NA
V: TRBV6-1
length: 16
J: TRBJ1-4
D: NA
CDR3: CASSAPTYATNEKLFF
DNA: TGTGCCAGCAGTGCACCGACCTATGCAACTAATGAAAAACTGTTTTTT